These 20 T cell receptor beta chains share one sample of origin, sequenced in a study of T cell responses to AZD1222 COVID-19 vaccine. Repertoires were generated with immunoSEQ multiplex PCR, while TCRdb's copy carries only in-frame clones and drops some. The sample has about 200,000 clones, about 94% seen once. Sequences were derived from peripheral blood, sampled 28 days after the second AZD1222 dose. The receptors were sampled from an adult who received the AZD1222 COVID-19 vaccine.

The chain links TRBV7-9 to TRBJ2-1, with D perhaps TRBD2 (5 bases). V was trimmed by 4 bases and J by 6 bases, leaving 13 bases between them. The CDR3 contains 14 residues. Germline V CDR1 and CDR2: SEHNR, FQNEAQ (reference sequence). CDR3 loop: CASSSLGETNEQFF. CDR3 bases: TGTGCCAGCAGCTCCCTCGGGGAAACCAATGAGCAGTTCTTC.

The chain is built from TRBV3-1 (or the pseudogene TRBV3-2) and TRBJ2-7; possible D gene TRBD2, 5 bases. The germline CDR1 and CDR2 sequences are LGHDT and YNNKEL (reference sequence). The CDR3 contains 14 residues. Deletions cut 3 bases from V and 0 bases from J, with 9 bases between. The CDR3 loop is CASSHLGSSYEQYF. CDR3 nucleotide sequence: TGTGCCAGCAGCCACCTGGGGAGCTCCTACGAGCAGTACTTC.

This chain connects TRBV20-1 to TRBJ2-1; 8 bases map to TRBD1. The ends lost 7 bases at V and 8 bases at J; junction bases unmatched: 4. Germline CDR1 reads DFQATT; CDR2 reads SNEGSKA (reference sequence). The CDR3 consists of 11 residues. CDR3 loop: CSGQGADEQFF. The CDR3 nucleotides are TGCAGTGGTCAGGGGGCCGATGAGCAGTTCTTC.

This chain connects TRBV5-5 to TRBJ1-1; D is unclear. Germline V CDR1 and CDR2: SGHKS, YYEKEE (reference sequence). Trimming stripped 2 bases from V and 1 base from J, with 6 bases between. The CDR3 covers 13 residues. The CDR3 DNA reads TGTGCCAGCAGCTTCGGGAGGAACACTGAAGCTTTCTTT. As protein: CASSFGRNTEAFF.

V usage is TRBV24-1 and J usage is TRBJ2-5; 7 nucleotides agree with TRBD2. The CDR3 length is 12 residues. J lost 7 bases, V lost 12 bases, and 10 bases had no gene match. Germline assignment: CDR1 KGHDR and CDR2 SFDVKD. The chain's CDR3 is CAATSERGTQYF. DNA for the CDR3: TGTGCCGCTACTAGCGAGAGAGGGACCCAGTACTTC.

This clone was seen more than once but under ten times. CDR3 in DNA: TGTGCCAGCAGCTTATATTGGGAGAACACTGAAGCTTTCTTT. It is translated as CASSLYWENTEAFF. This chain joins TRBV5-4 and TRBJ1-1; D gene ambiguous. V lost 2 bases and J 1 base, leaving 9 bases between the germline ends. There are 14 residues in the CDR3. The germline CDR1 and CDR2 sequences are SGHNT and YYREEE (reference sequence).

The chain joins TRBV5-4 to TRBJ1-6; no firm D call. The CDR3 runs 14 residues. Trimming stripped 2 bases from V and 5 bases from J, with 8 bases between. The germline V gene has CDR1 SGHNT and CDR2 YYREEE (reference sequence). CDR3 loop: CASSFWVNNSPLHF. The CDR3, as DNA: TGTGCCAGCAGCTTTTGGGTGAATAATTCACCCCTCCACTTT.

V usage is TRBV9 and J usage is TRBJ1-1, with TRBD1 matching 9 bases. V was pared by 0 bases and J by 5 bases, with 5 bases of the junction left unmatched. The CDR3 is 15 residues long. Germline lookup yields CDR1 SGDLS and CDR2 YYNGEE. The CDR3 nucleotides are TGTGCCAGCAGCGTAGTAGGACAGGGGAGGACTGAAGCTTTCTTT. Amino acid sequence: CASSVVGQGRTEAFF.

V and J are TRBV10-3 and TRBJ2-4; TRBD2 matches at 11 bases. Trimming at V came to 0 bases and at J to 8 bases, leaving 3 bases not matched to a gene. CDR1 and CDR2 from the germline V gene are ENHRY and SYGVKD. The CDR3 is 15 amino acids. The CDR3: CAISESTSGGDIQYF. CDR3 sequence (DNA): TGTGCCATCAGTGAGTCAACTAGCGGGGGTGACATTCAGTACTTC.

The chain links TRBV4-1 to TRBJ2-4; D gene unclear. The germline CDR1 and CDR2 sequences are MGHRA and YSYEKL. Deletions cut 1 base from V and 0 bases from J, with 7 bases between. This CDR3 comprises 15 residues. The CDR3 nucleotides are TGCGCCAGCAGCCAAGTAGCCATAGCCAAAAACATTCAGTACTTC. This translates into CASSQVAIAKNIQYF.

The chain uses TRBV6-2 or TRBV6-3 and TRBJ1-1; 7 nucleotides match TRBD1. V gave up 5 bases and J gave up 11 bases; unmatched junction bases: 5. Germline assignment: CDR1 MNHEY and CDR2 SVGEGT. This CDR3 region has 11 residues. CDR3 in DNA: TGTGCCAGCAGTCACGGGACAGAGGCTTTCTTT. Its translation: CASSHGTEAFF.

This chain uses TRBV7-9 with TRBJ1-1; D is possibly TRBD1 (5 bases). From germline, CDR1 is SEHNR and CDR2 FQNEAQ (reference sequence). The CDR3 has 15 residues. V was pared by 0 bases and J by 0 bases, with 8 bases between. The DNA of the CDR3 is TGTGCCAGCAGCTTAGCCTTGACAGTGAACACTGAAGCTTTCTTT. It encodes CASSLALTVNTEAFF.

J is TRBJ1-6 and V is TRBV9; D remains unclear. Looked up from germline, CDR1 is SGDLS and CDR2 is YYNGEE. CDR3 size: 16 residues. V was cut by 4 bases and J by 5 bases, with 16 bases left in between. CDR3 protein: CASSPLPGNNNSPLHF. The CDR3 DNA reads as TGTGCCAGCAGCCCACTTCCGGGAAATAATAATTCACCCCTCCACTTT.

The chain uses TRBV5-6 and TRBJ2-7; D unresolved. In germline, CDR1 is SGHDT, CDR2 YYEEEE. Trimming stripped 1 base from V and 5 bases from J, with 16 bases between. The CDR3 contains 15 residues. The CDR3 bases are TGTGCCAGCAGCTTGAGTCAGGACGGTCTAAACGAGCAGTACTTC. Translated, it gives CASSLSQDGLNEQYF.

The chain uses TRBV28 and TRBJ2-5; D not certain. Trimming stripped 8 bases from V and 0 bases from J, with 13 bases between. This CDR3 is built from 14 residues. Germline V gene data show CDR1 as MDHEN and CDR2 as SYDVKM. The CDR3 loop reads CASQALKYQETQYF. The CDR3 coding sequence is TGTGCCAGCCAAGCCTTGAAGTACCAAGAGACCCAGTACTTC.

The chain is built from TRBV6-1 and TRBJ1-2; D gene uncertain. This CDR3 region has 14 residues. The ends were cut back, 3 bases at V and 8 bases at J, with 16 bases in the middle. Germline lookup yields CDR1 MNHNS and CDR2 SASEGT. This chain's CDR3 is CASSDTIIGPGYTF. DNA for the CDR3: TGTGCCAGCAGTGATACAATAATAGGGCCCGGCTACACCTTC.

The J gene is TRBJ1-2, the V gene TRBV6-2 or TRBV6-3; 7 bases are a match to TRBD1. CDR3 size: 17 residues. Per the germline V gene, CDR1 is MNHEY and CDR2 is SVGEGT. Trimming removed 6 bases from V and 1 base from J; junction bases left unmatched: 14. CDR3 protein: CASSSTTRTGLNYGYTF. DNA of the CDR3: TGTGCCAGCAGCTCGACCACCCGGACAGGTCTTAACTATGGCTACACCTTC.

The CDR3 DNA reads as TGTGCCAGCAGTGACTGGGGACAGGGGGCGAGGGATACGCAGTATTTT. It translates to CASSDWGQGARDTQYF. This chain uses TRBV6-1 with TRBJ2-3; TRBD1 agrees at 12 bases. J was trimmed by 6 bases and V by 3 bases; bases with no gene match: 7. Germline V gene data show CDR1 as MNHNS and CDR2 as SASEGT. The CDR3 is 16 residues long.

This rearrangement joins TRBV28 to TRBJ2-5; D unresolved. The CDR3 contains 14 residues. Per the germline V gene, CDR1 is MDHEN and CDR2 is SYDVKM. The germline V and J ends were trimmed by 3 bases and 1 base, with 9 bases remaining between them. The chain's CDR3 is CASSFGPTQETQYF. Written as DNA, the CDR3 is TGTGCCAGCAGTTTCGGTCCGACCCAAGAGACCCAGTACTTC.

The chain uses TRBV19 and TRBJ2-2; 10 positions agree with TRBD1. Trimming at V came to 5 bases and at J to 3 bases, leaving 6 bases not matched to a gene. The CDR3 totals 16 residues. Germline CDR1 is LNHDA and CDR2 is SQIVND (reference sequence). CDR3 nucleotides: TGTGCCAGTAGTTCCCGGGACAGGGGTTACACCGGGGAGCTGTTTTTT. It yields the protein CASSSRDRGYTGELFF.